A selection of T cell receptor beta chains follows, all from one sample in a study of shared clonotypes between healthy human individuals. Clones were read by immunoSEQ multiplex PCR, and TCRdb kept only the in-frame ones, dropping some. The table has some 630,000 clones, 90% to 97% seen once. The sequenced sample was naive CD8+ T cells sorted from blood. All receptors derive from a woman aged 25 to 45 in good health. Each CDR3 is given with its conserved first and last residue. D genes are given only for firm matches. Expanded clones get a size class; other rows say once, few or many, or leave the size out.

cdr3_aa cdr3_nt clone_size j_call v_call d_call
CASSRRDWSSYNEQFF TGTGCCAGCAGTAGGAGGGACTGGAGCTCCTACAATGAGCAGTTCTTC . TRBJ2-1 TRBV2 .
CASSYRGRWQETQYF TGTGCCAGCAGTTATCGCGGGCGTTGGCAAGAGACCCAGTACTTC . TRBJ2-5 TRBV28 .
CASSRTSGSSPISEQYF TGTGCCAGCAGTAGGACTAGCGGGAGCAGTCCCATCAGCGAGCAGTACTTC . TRBJ2-7 TRBV28 TRBD2
CASSLGADTQYF TGCGCCAGCAGCTTGGGGGCAGATACGCAGTATTTT . TRBJ2-3 TRBV5-1 .
CASSESRSLGTEAFF TGCGCCAGCAGTGAGTCGAGGTCGTTAGGGACTGAAGCTTTCTTT . TRBJ1-1 TRBV10-1 .
CASSAAVIREPADTQYF TGTGCCAGCAGTGCGGCGGTGATCCGGGAGCCCGCAGATACGCAGTATTTT . TRBJ2-3 TRBV6-1 .
CASSYSRDTEAFF TGTGCCAGCAGTTACTCGAGGGACACTGAAGCTTTCTTT . TRBJ1-1 TRBV6-6 .
CASSQGTSGTDTQYF TGTGCCAGCAGTCAGGGGACTAGCGGGACAGATACGCAGTATTTT . TRBJ2-3 TRBV27 TRBD2
CASSPSPGLNTEAFF TGTGCCAGTAGCCCTTCCCCAGGTTTAAACACTGAAGCTTTCTTT . TRBJ1-1 TRBV19 .
CASSLASSGSYEQYF TGTGCCAGCAGTTTAGCGTCTAGCGGGAGCTACGAGCAGTACTTC . TRBJ2-7 TRBV28 TRBD2
CASSFETGAFYGYTF TGTGCCAGCAGCTTTGAAACAGGGGCCTTCTATGGCTACACCTTC . TRBJ1-2 TRBV7-9 TRBD1
CSAELSGSYNEQFF TGCAGCGCCGAGCTCAGCGGGAGTTACAATGAGCAGTTCTTC . TRBJ2-1 TRBV29-1 TRBD2
CASSHTSGRSRDTQYF TGTGCCAGCAGCCACACTAGCGGGAGGTCCCGAGATACGCAGTATTTT . TRBJ2-3 TRBV13 TRBD2
CASSQGLAGIYEQYF TGCGCCAGCAGCCAAGGACTAGCGGGGATCTACGAGCAGTACTTC . TRBJ2-7 TRBV4-1 TRBD2
CASSHTWENEQFF TGTGCCAGCAGCCACACCTGGGAGAATGAGCAGTTCTTC . TRBJ2-1 TRBV14 .
CASSSTGGHYSNQPQHF TGTGCCAGCAGCTCCACCGGGGGGCACTATAGCAATCAGCCCCAGCATTTT . TRBJ1-5 TRBV7-9 .
CSVFGRTRNYGYTF TGCAGCGTTTTCGGAAGGACACGGAACTATGGCTACACCTTC . TRBJ1-2 TRBV29-1 .
CASSPTGTGLGEQYF TGTGCCAGCTCACCGACCGGGACAGGGCTGGGCGAGCAGTACTTC . TRBJ2-7 TRBV18 TRBD1
CASSSSGEAPDTQYF TGTGCCAGCAGTTCTAGCGGAGAGGCCCCAGATACGCAGTATTTT . TRBJ2-3 TRBV28 TRBD2
CASSQGDRTYEQYF TGCGCCAGCAGCCAAGGTGACAGGACCTACGAGCAGTACTTC . TRBJ2-7 TRBV4-1 .
CASRTDGLNEQFF TGTGCCAGCAGAACCGACGGACTTAATGAGCAGTTCTTC . TRBJ2-1 TRBV28 .
CAPAQLRGYTF TGTGCCCCGGCACAGCTGCGGGGCTACACCTTC once TRBJ1-2 TRBV28 .
CASSLGGIGDEQYF TGTGCCAGCAGCTTGGGCGGGATAGGTGACGAGCAGTACTTC . TRBJ2-7 TRBV7-9 .
CASSVERETEQFF TGTGCCAGCAGCGTAGAGCGGGAGACTGAGCAGTTCTTC . TRBJ2-1 TRBV9 TRBD2
CASSFRGGDPYNEQFF TGTGCCAGCAGTTTCCGAGGGGGGGATCCCTACAATGAGCAGTTCTTC . TRBJ2-1 TRBV6-4 .
CATSRGGEGTNTGELFF TGTGCCACCAGCAGAGGGGGCGAGGGGACGAACACCGGGGAGCTGTTTTTT . TRBJ2-2 TRBV15 .
CASSLSRLYNEQFF TGTGCCAGCAGTTTATCGAGACTCTACAATGAGCAGTTCTTC . TRBJ2-1 TRBV27 .
CASSFVGGGETQYF TGTGCCAGCAGTTTTGTTGGCGGTGGGGAGACCCAGTACTTC . TRBJ2-5 TRBV27 .
CASSNGRGSYGYTF TGTGCCAGTAGCAACGGCCGCGGGTCCTATGGCTACACCTTC . TRBJ1-2 TRBV19 .
CASSSGTAYGYTF TGTGCCAGCAGCTCCGGGACAGCTTATGGCTACACCTTC . TRBJ1-2 TRBV11-2 TRBD1
CASSRLAGGTGELFF TGTGCCAGCAGTCGACTAGCGGGAGGTACCGGGGAGCTGTTTTTT . TRBJ2-2 TRBV2 TRBD2
CSVARYTEAFF TGCAGCGTTGCACGGTACACTGAAGCTTTCTTT . TRBJ1-1 TRBV29-1 .
CSVDPGVATDTQYF TGCAGCGTTGATCCCGGGGTCGCCACAGATACGCAGTATTTT . TRBJ2-3 TRBV29-1 .
CASSLVVQGFAQETQYF TGTGCCAGCAGCTTAGTTGTCCAGGGTTTCGCACAAGAGACCCAGTACTTC . TRBJ2-5 TRBV11-3 .
CASSLLGGETQYF TGTGCCAGCAGTTTATTAGGGGGAGAGACCCAGTACTTC . TRBJ2-5 TRBV27 .
CASSTSLSQMYF TGCGCCAGCAGCACTAGCCTGTCCCAGATGTACTTC once TRBJ2-7 TRBV5-1 .
CASTRERGTNTGELFF TGTGCCAGCACCCGCGAGCGGGGGACGAACACCGGGGAGCTGTTTTTT . TRBJ2-2 TRBV5-8 TRBD2
CASSLTPEGGGYTF TGTGCCAGCAGTTTAACGCCGGAAGGGGGCGGCTACACCTTC . TRBJ1-2 TRBV27 TRBD1
CASSPGGGNTEAFF TGTGCCAGCTCACCCGGTGGTGGGAACACTGAAGCTTTCTTT . TRBJ1-1 TRBV18 .
CASSLDAYEQYF TGTGCCAGCAGCTTGGACGCCTACGAGCAGTACTTC . TRBJ2-7 TRBV5-5 .
CASSFNGLAFEQYF TGTGCCAGCAGCTTCAACGGACTAGCATTCGAGCAGTACTTC . TRBJ2-7 TRBV5-6 TRBD2
CASSPLQSYGYTF TGTGCCAGCAGTCCTCTTCAATCCTATGGCTACACCTTC . TRBJ1-2 TRBV2 .
CASRFGTGLYEQYF TGTGCCAGCAGATTCGGGACAGGGTTGTACGAGCAGTACTTC . TRBJ2-7 TRBV28 TRBD1
CASSLAGGPRNEQFF TGTGCCAGCAGCTTAGCGGGAGGGCCTCGTAATGAGCAGTTCTTC . TRBJ2-1 TRBV7-3 TRBD2
CASSLFRSAPFIYGYTF TGTGCCAGCAGTTTATTCAGGAGTGCCCCTTTTATCTATGGCTACACCTTC once TRBJ1-2 TRBV27 .
CASSDGVGSIRYEQYF TGTGCCAGCTCCGACGGAGTGGGCAGTATCCGCTACGAGCAGTACTTC . TRBJ2-7 TRBV13 .
CASSPGTALTEAFF TGTGCCAGCAGTCCCGGGACAGCCCTCACTGAAGCTTTCTTT . TRBJ1-1 TRBV27 TRBD1
CASSPGLVAYEQYF TGTGCCAGCAGTCCCGGACTGGTTGCCTACGAGCAGTACTTC . TRBJ2-7 TRBV27 .
CASGPGGHTEAFF TGTGCCAGCGGGCCAGGGGGCCACACTGAAGCTTTCTTT . TRBJ1-1 TRBV6-5 TRBD1
CASSLGAGRRGETQYF TGTGCCAGCAGCTTGGGAGCAGGCAGGAGGGGAGAGACCCAGTACTTC . TRBJ2-5 TRBV5-5 .
CASRGGGTGELFF TGCGCCAGTCGAGGGGGCGGTACCGGGGAGCTGTTTTTT . TRBJ2-2 TRBV10-2 TRBD1
CASSPLAVSSTDTQYF TGTGCCAGCAGCCCCCTCGCGGTTTCTAGCACAGATACGCAGTATTTT . TRBJ2-3 TRBV11-2 .
CASSLGTGELFF TGTGCCAGCTCGTTAGGAACCGGGGAGCTGTTTTTT . TRBJ2-2 TRBV13 .
CASSFSPLAGYEQYF TGTGCCAGCAGTTTTTCCCCACTAGCGGGATACGAGCAGTACTTC . TRBJ2-7 TRBV27 TRBD2
CASSLFGSEKDTQYF TGTGCCAGCAGCTTATTCGGAAGTGAAAAAGATACGCAGTATTTT . TRBJ2-3 TRBV7-9 .
CASSLGGTVLGQYF TGTGCCAGCAGCTTAGGCGGTACGGTCCTCGGGCAGTACTTC . TRBJ2-7 TRBV7-9 .
CASSSRSGETQYF TGTGCCAGCAGCTCGAGGTCTGGCGAGACCCAGTACTTC . TRBJ2-5 TRBV7-9 .